A single sample is the source of the 19 T cell receptor beta chains below, sequenced in a study of graft-versus-host responses after intestinal transplantation. Profiling relied on immunoSEQ multiplex PCR, and the TCRdb table lists in-frame clones only, not all of them. The profile shows roughly 110,000 clones, roughly 86% of them singletons. These TCRs' antigens remain unknown. Material: unstimulated CD4+ T cells sorted from spleen or lymph node cells, obtained before transplant. The receptors stem from a human donor who was the organ donor for an intestinal transplant.

This chain links TRBV25-1 with TRBJ2-1, with 12 bases that match TRBD2. From germline, CDR1 is MGHDK and CDR2 SYGVNS. Losses at the gene ends were 4 bases for V and 6 bases for J; bases not matched to a gene: 4. This CDR3 comprises 15 residues. The CDR3 DNA sequence: TGTGCCAGCAGTGGAACTAGCGGGGGGATCAATGAGCAGTTCTTC. Its translation is CASSGTSGGINEQFF.

This chain connects TRBV4-1 to TRBJ1-4; 8 bases are shared with TRBD1. The CDR3 has 18 residues. The germline CDR1 and CDR2 sequences are MGHRA and YSYEKL. The V and J ends lost 0 bases and 2 bases, in that order; junction bases with no gene match: 8. The CDR3 sequence: CASSQDIRGLVTNEKLFF. Written as DNA, the CDR3 is TGCGCCAGCAGCCAAGATATCAGGGGGCTTGTGACTAATGAAAAACTGTTTTTT.

This chain connects TRBV4-1 to TRBJ2-7; 8 nucleotides line up with TRBD1. This CDR3 region has 15 residues. The V and J ends lost 1 base and 6 bases, in that order; junction bases with no gene match: 8. The germline CDR1 and CDR2 sequences are MGHRA and YSYEKL. In nucleotides, the CDR3 is TGCGCCAGCAGCCAAGGCAGGGGGCCATTGGGCGAGCAGTACTTC. It translates to CASSQGRGPLGEQYF.

This rearrangement joins TRBV6-1 to TRBJ2-7; the D gene is possibly TRBD1 (6 bases). V was trimmed by 3 bases and J by 1 base, leaving 7 bases between them. Germline CDR1 reads MNHNS; CDR2 reads SASEGT. The CDR3 covers 13 residues. As DNA, the CDR3 is TGTGCCAGCAGTGACCAGGGGTCCTACGAGCAGTACTTC. This sequence encodes CASSDQGSYEQYF.

This clone turned up a few times. The same CDR3 is also encoded by other DNA sequences in this sample. The chain recombines TRBV5-6 with TRBJ2-7; TRBD1 aligns across 8 bases. The germline V gene encodes CDR1 SGHDT and CDR2 YYEEEE. CDR3 length: 14 residues. The V segment lost 5 bases and the J segment 6 bases; nucleotides outside the gene matches: 10. CDR3: CASSYGQGWGEQYF. The CDR3 DNA reads TGTGCCAGCAGTTATGGACAGGGATGGGGCGAGCAGTACTTC.

The chain recombines TRBV10-3 with TRBJ2-1; no definite D call. Germline V gives CDR1 ENHRY, CDR2 SYGVKD. Trimming left V 2 bases short and J 0 bases short, with 8 bases between. This CDR3 comprises 15 residues. The CDR3 loop is CAISEVAVSYNEQFF. For the CDR3, the DNA is TGTGCCATCAGTGAGGTTGCGGTCTCCTACAATGAGCAGTTCTTC.

The chain is built from TRBV6-1 and TRBJ1-1; maybe TRBD1 (5 bases). Trimming cost V 5 bases and J 4 bases, with 11 bases left between them. This CDR3 has 13 amino acids. Germline-derived CDR1 and CDR2 are MNHNS and SASEGT. CDR3 in DNA: TGTGCCAGCAGTTCTTACGGGACCACTGAAGCTTTCTTT. Translation gives CASSSYGTTEAFF.

Concerning this clone itself: The same CDR3 arises from other DNA sequences in this sample as well. The chain has TRBV5-1 and TRBJ2-5, with D possibly being TRBD1 (5 bases). The CDR3 contains 13 residues. The V gene lost 2 bases and the J gene lost 1 base, with 6 bases spanning the gap. In germline, CDR1 is SGHRS, CDR2 YFSETQ. The DNA for the CDR3 is TGCGCCAGCAGCTTAGACAGCCAAGAGACCCAGTACTTC. Translation gives CASSLDSQETQYF.

For this clone: Additional DNA sequences in this sample encode the identical CDR3. This sequence joins TRBV5-1 and TRBJ2-3, with D unclear. CDR1 is SGHRS, CDR2 YFSETQ, per germline. Trimming removed 3 bases at V and 0 bases at J, with 8 bases between. This CDR3 has 14 amino acids. CDR3: CASSSERSTDTQYF. CDR3 nucleotides: TGCGCCAGCAGCTCTGAACGGAGCACAGATACGCAGTATTTT.

CDR3: CASSLTFLDRGQWNQPQHF. The CDR3 region has the DNA TGTGCCAGCAGCTTAACGTTTTTGGACAGGGGGCAATGGAATCAGCCCCAGCATTTT. The gene calls are TRBV7-3 and TRBJ1-5; the match to TRBD1 covers 11 bases. Germline assignment: CDR1 SGHTA and CDR2 FQGTGA. CDR3 size: 19 residues. Germline trimming cut 0 bases from V and 4 bases from J; bases unmatched to any gene: 11.

V usage is TRBV5-4 and J usage is TRBJ2-4, with no clear D. V lost 4 bases to trimming and J lost 0 bases, with 8 bases between them. The CDR3 runs to 14 residues. From germline, CDR1 is SGHNT and CDR2 YYREEE (reference sequence). Here the CDR3 reads CASSPDRAKNIQYF. The CDR3 DNA reads as TGTGCCAGCAGCCCGGACCGAGCCAAAAACATTCAGTACTTC.

The rearrangement joins TRBV6-5 to TRBJ2-1; D unclear. Looked up from germline, CDR1 is MNHEY and CDR2 is SVGAGI. CDR3 length: 12 residues. Trimming left V 2 bases short and J 9 bases short, with 8 bases between. This chain's CDR3 is CASSYGRGEQFF. The CDR3 DNA reads as TGTGCCAGCAGTTACGGCCGAGGTGAGCAGTTCTTC.

The chain employs TRBV6-5 and TRBJ2-3; TRBD2 matches 11 bases. With 0 bases clipped from V and 4 bases from J, the junction kept 0 bases outside the gene matches. This CDR3 contains 15 residues. Germline V gene lookup returns CDR1 MNHEY and CDR2 SVGAGI. CDR3 nucleotides: TGTGCCAGCAGTTACTCACTAGCGGGAGCAGATACGCAGTATTTT. This translates into CASSYSLAGADTQYF.

The rearrangement joins TRBV7-9 to TRBJ1-1; D is unresolved. Deletions cut 4 bases from V and 4 bases from J, with 10 bases between. Germline V CDR1 and CDR2: SEHNR, FQNEAQ (reference sequence). This CDR3 contains 13 residues. In nucleotides, the CDR3 is TGTGCCAGCAGCTCCGCAGGCCCCACTGAAGCTTTCTTT. Its translation: CASSSAGPTEAFF.

The V gene is TRBV27, the J gene TRBJ2-5, with a weak D call TRBD2 (7 bases). Trimming shortened V by 4 bases and J by 5 bases, and 17 bases separated the two germline ends. Germline assignment: CDR1 MNHEY and CDR2 SMNVEV (reference sequence). The CDR3 is 15 residues long. CDR3 in amino acids: CASSSGGGSWETQYF. The CDR3 DNA sequence: TGTGCCAGCAGTTCTGGCGGGGGCTCGTGGGAGACCCAGTACTTC.

V gene TRBV14 combines with J gene TRBJ2-5; no clear D gene. Germline V CDR1 and CDR2: SGHDN, FVKESK. V lost 0 bases to trimming and J lost 5 bases, with 10 bases between them. The CDR3 totals 14 residues. CDR3 protein: CASSQDVYWETQYF. The DNA of the CDR3 is TGTGCCAGCAGCCAAGATGTCTACTGGGAGACCCAGTACTTC.

This rearrangement joins TRBV9 to TRBJ2-3, with no clear D. The germline V and J ends were trimmed by 3 bases and 5 bases, with 1 base remaining between them. This CDR3 comprises 10 residues. Germline CDR1 SGDLS, CDR2 YYNGEE. The CDR3 sequence is CASSGDTQYF. As DNA, the CDR3 is TGTGCCAGCAGCGGAGATACGCAGTATTTT. Using reference TRBV9 and TRBJ2-3 for the parts outside the CDR3, the full variable domain is DSGVTQTPKHLITATGQRVTLRCSPRSGDLSVYWYQQSLDQGLQFLIQYYNGEERAKGNILERFSAQQFPDLHSELNLSSLELGDSALYFCASSGDTQYFGPGTRLTVL.

A few counts support this clone. Additional DNA sequences in this sample encode the identical CDR3. The chain links TRBV6-5 to TRBJ1-2; 7 nucleotides align to TRBD1. Per the germline V gene, CDR1 is MNHEY and CDR2 is SVGAGI. V lost 6 bases, J lost 5 bases, and 9 bases stayed unmatched. CDR3 length equals 14 residues. CDR3 bases: TGTGCCAGCAGCCCACCGGGACAGTCTTATGGCTACACCTTC. Translated: CASSPPGQSYGYTF.

The rearrangement uses TRBV27 and TRBJ1-2, with D possibly matching TRBD1 (5 bases). The V gene's germline CDR1 is MNHEY and CDR2 SMNVEV (reference sequence). V gave up 3 bases and J gave up 6 bases, with 14 bases separating them. This CDR3 contains 14 residues. CDR3 sequence: CASSLGRARDGYTF. The DNA for the CDR3 is TGTGCCAGCAGTTTGGGACGGGCACGCGATGGCTACACCTTC.